The T cell receptor (beta chain) under discussion was sequenced for a study of CD8 T cells in ankylosing spondylitis. V shed 5 bases, J shed 3 bases, and the junction held 8 bases outside the gene matches. CDR3 length: 16 residues. The germline gives CDR1 MNHNS, CDR2 SASEGT. Study results and limitations: Matched synovial fluid from ankylosing spondylitis patients was reported to be enriched for disease-linked clones. Seemingly distinctive of ankylosing spondylitis blood was a TCR beta motif formed by eight highly homologous variants. Before this, some motif variants had been reported in reactive arthritis synovial fluid and blood.

As the method for making TCR beta libraries, quantitative 5'-RACE with molecular barcodes was used. One entry per CDR3 protein, called by TCRdb with MiXCR from the 5' RACE reads. This sample has approximately 520,000 distinct CDR3 sequences; approximately 5.3% occur once, and the top ten carry roughly 3.3%. Regarding this clonotype: What it binds is unknown.

This receptor was identified in a male donor with ankylosing spondylitis. The specimen sequenced was blood, either unsorted or a sorted T cell fraction (not recorded which). The chain recombines TRBV6-1 with TRBJ2-5; 11 bases agree with TRBD1. The CDR3 sequence is CASSKLDRGLKETQYF. The DNA of the CDR3 is TGTGCCAGCAGTAAACTGGACAGGGGGCTTAAAGAGACCCAGTACTTC.